This entry describes one TCR beta chain. TCRdb ran MiXCR on the multiplex PCR reads and lists one entry per CDR3 protein. This table holds approximately 150,000 distinct CDR3 sequences, roughly 35% found once. Trimming left V 6 bases short and J 0 bases short, with 18 bases between. Germline loops: CDR1 SGHTA, CDR2 FQGNSA. This CDR3 contains 16 residues. Samples came from axillary lymph nodes draining the breast cancer. The entry originates in a study of breast tumors, draining lymph nodes, adjacent tissues. Source material: axillary lymph node tissue. The J gene is TRBJ2-7, the V gene TRBV7-2; maybe TRBD1 (6 bases). This clonotype was obtained from a female donor with breast cancer. Some clones in this sample may be carry-over from other donors' samples. DNA of the CDR3: TGTGCCAGCAGTATCCCCCAGGGGCCTAGCTCCTACGAGCAGTACTTC. It is translated as CASSIPQGPSSYEQYF.